This T cell receptor beta chain appears in the sequencing data of a study of shared clonotypes between healthy human individuals (dated by TCRdb to 2018 to 2021). Regarding the research as a whole: A few men and two women, aged 18 to 49 years, made up the cohort. For each donor, CD4 naive and CD4 memory were each given three plates, CD8 naive was given two plates, and CD8 memory was given one plate. The study deeply sequenced blood TCR repertoires of roughly five healthy adults to estimate repertoire size and the extent of clonotype sharing between individuals. To increase sequencing depth and limit assay-specific biases, different laboratories used diverse techniques to prepare libraries and sequence TCR repertoires. Each donor's leukapheresis produced roughly between roughly 0.85 and 9.5 billion PBMCs. Beyond this particular receptor, the publication reports: Pairwise subsampling led to the expectation that sequencing depth would affect the degree of clonotype sharing among donors. Across a few donors, approximately 4.9% of naive CD4, roughly 3.8% of naive CD8, under 2.5% of memory CD4, and 0.3% to 0.45% of memory CD8 clonotypes were shared. Because the study included only a small number of donors, the genetic and exposure-history diversity represented was limited. Sampling was limited to blood, and TCR repertoires in tissue likely differ from TCR repertoires in blood. Rarefaction of sorted-subset datasets indicated incomplete sequencing despite the large sequencing depth. Clonotypes shared by all four sorted-subset donors showed higher generation probabilities than non-shared clonotypes. Estimated clonotype richness was generally larger for naive than for memory subsets.

Using the deep immunoSEQ assay, multiplex PCR amplified TCR CDR3 regions from genomic DNA. For each cell subset, the extracted genomic DNA was distributed evenly across all wells of several immunoSEQ 96-well plates, and each plate served as one replicate. For sorted subsets, each replicate PCR was loaded with 200 ng genomic DNA, equivalent to 25,000 to 30,000 T cell genomes. The purified libraries were quantified using a Qubit 3.0 fluorometer, sized with a Bioanalyzer 2100, and then quantified again using the KAPA Library Quantification kit. Every immunoSEQ 96-well plate was sequenced on a dedicated single-read 150-cycle Illumina NextSeq 550 flow cell. The original pipeline was this. Because only junctional sequences without quality scores were contained in the immunoSEQ output, filtering matching that applied to full-length reads could not be performed. To assign V/J genes and CDR3, sequences were annotated against IMGT germline references using PyIR, a Python wrapper for IgBLAST v1.9. Reads with weak V/J assignments (E-value above 1e-6), missing CDR3, stop codons, out-of-frame junctions, or ambiguous translated residues were removed. A V3J clonotype was defined by an identical inferred V gene, J gene, and CDR3 amino acid sequence. The percentage overlap between two repertoires was calculated by dividing the number of shared unique clonotypes by the size of the smaller repertoire. Repertoire richness was assessed with RTK rarefaction, the Chao1 estimator, and Recon v2.1 estimates of unobserved clonotypes. For all TCRbeta clonotypes obtained by the gDNA method from a handful of donors, generation probabilities were computed with OLGA. The table comes from immuneACCESS by way of TCRdb, which keeps in-frame sequences with V and J called. Part of the clones is missing from these tables; in studies checked, under half for an unresolved V gene and the rest for unknown reasons. The DNA gave D and trimming, while V, J and clone size come from that table. Present in this sample are some 500,000 clones, 90% to 97% of which were seen just once. The ten largest clones add up to 0.055% to 0.075% of the sample.

Worth noting for this clone: It lacks a known antigen. The record has no base qualities; no much larger clone is one base away.

CDR1 and CDR2, per the germline V gene, are MNHNS and SASEGT. There are 11 amino acids in the CDR3, from cysteine to phenylalanine inclusive. Left in the record is the CDR3 DNA by itself, 33 bases read in frame from the first base. V is pared back by 6 bases and J by 3 bases, with 5 bases lying between the germline termini. The donors were healthy, HIV-negative adults with no recently reported acute infections or vaccinations. Every donor was a Caucasian adult residing in Nashville, Tennessee, USA. CD4+ T cells were enriched by magnetic negative selection, after which naive cells were positively selected on CD45RA and the negative fraction was taken as the memory subset. Blood was collected by leukapheresis, and PBMCs were isolated by Ficoll-Histopaque density gradient centrifugation and then cryopreserved in liquid nitrogen vapor phase. Analytical flow cytometry was used to check the purity and quantity of every magnetically sorted T cell population. From each sorted fraction, genomic DNA was isolated and quantified by UV absorbance on a Nanodrop 2000c.

The receptor chain draws on TRBV6-1 and TRBJ1-1; the D gene lacks a confident call. The sequenced material came from naive CD4+ T cells sorted from blood. The cell subset or site label here, explained by the study, means: CD45RA+ positively selected. This clonotype was obtained from a woman under 40 in good health. The DNA sequence is TGTGCCAGCAGCAGTTACACTGAAGCTTTCTTT. Its translation is CASSSYTEAFF.